This T cell receptor (beta chain) emerged from a study of OX40 agonist ivuxolimab in advanced cancers. Study as a whole: At 65% to 90% male, the cohort had a mean age of 60 years, ranging from roughly 20 to 80.

This CDR3 is built from 15 residues. V was cut by 5 bases and J by 1 base, with 9 bases left in between. The V gene's germline CDR1 is LNHNV and CDR2 YYDKDF (reference sequence). The repertoire was sequenced with immunoSEQ multiplex PCR; TCRdb's copy has only in-frame clones and lacks some. The data show roughly 17,000 clones, with 78% seen just once and over 12% held by the top ten. The sequence was obtained from an adult with an advanced solid tumor such as melanoma, head and neck, liver or kidney cancer. Sequencing used CD4+ or CD8+ T cells sorted from blood, obtained in a trial of the OX40 agonist ivuxolimab. The chain has TRBV15 and TRBJ2-6; perhaps TRBD1 as D (6 bases). CDR3 nucleotide sequence: TGTGCCACCAGCCCTGACAGGTCTGGGGCCAACGTCCTGACTTTC. It specifies CATSPDRSGANVLTF.